This T cell receptor beta chain was identified in a study of shared clonotypes between healthy human individuals. This clone turned up a few times. Its matching antigen is unknown. General observations from the study: Naive subsets tended to show greater estimated richness than memory subsets.

There are 15 residues in the CDR3. Trimming cost V 0 bases and J 5 bases, with 16 bases left between them. Germline loops: CDR1 GTSNPN, CDR2 SVGIG (reference sequence). Authors' data handling: In the immunoSEQ data, sequences were junction-only and lacked quality scores, so filtering differed. TCRdb keeps only in-frame clones here, not all; method: immunoSEQ multiplex PCR. D and trimming come from the DNA, and the V and J calls and clone size come from that table. Here the sample spans over a million clones, approximately 80% being singletons. V gene TRBV30 combines with J gene TRBJ1-2; D is possibly TRBD1 (6 bases). This TCR was recovered from a man younger than 30 in good health. Some clones in this sample may be carry-over from other donors' samples. The specimen was memory CD4+ T cells from PBMCs. Indicated subset: CD45RA-negative fraction. The CDR3, as DNA: TGTGCCTGGAGTGTACAGGGCGGGGCGGAGTATGGCTACACCTTC. Residues: CAWSVQGGAEYGYTF.